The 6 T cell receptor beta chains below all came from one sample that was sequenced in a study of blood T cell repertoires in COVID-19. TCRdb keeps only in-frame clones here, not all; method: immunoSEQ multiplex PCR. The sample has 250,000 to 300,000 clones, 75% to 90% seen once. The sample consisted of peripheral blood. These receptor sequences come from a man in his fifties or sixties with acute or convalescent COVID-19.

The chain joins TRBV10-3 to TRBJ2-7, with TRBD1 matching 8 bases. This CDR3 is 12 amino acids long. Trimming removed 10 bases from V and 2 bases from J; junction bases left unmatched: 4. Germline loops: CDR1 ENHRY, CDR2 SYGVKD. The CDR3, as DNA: TGTGCCACCGAGGGACAGGCCTACGAGCAGTACTTC. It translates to CATEGQAYEQYF.

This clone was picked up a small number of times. CDR3 DNA: TGTGCCAGCAGCCCCCGGGACAGGGGGCGCGGAAATGGCTACACCTTC. This encodes CASSPRDRGRGNGYTF. V and J are TRBV5-4 and TRBJ1-2; 12 bases match TRBD1. This CDR3 has 16 amino acids. Germline V gene data show CDR1 as SGHNT and CDR2 as YYREEE (reference sequence). V lost 4 bases to trimming and J lost 6 bases; unmatched junction nucleotides: 10.

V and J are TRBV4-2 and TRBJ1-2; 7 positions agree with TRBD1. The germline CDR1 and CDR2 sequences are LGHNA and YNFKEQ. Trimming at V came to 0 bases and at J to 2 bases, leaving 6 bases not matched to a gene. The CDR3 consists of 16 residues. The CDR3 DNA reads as TGTGCCAGCAGCCAAGATAGTAGCAGGGGGAACTATGGCTACACCTTC. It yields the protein CASSQDSSRGNYGYTF.

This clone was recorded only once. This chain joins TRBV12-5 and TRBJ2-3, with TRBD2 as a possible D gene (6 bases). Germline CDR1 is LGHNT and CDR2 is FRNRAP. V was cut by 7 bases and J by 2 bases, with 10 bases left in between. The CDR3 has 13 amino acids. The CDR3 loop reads CASVGGNTDTQYF. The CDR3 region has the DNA TGTGCTAGTGTAGGAGGGAACACAGATACGCAGTATTTT.

DNA for the CDR3: TGTGCCAGCTCACCAGGGACAGGGGATCAGCCCCAGCATTTT. This sequence encodes CASSPGTGDQPQHF. The rearrangement joins TRBV18 to TRBJ1-5; the match to TRBD1 covers 10 bases. The CDR3 is made up of 14 amino acids. V shed 2 bases and J 5 bases; nucleotides not matched to a gene: 0. From germline, CDR1 is KGHSH and CDR2 LQKENI.

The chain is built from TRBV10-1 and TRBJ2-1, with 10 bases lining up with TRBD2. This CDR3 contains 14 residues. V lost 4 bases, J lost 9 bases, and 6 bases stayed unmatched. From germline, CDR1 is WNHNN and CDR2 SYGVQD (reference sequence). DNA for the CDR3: TGCGCCAGCAGTGTTAGCGGGGGGCTGGGTGAGCAGTTCTTC. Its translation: CASSVSGGLGEQFF.